Included here is one T cell receptor beta chain sequence, with context. These data are taken from a study of blood T cell repertoires in COVID-19. The CDR3 has 13 residues. The V end lost 7 bases, the J end lost 0 bases, and 9 bases lay between the germline ends. Germline V gives CDR1 LNHDA, CDR2 SQIVND (reference sequence). Under the authors' procedure: By means of reference gene primer amplification, nucleated cell counts were estimated. Data came from immunoSEQ multiplex PCR; TCRdb stores just in-frame clones and leaves some out. V and J calls and clone size come straight from that table; D and trimming were deduced from the DNA. The sample yields a few hundred thousand clones, more than 80% seen once.

The receptor comes from a young man who had recovered from COVID-19. Sequencing input: peripheral blood. The genes are TRBV19 and TRBJ1-1, with D perhaps matching TRBD1 (5 bases). In nucleotides, the CDR3 is TGTGCCAGTACTCTGACAGTGAACACTGAAGCTTTCTTT. Its protein is CASTLTVNTEAFF.